This TCR beta chain was recorded in a study of cytomegalovirus exposure and HLA in healthy donors. PCR used 60 Vbeta primers and 13 Jbeta primers. TCRdb keeps only in-frame clones here, not all; method: immunoSEQ multiplex PCR. The profile shows about 150,000 clones, 60% to 85% of them singletons. CDR1 and CDR2 from the germline V gene are LGHNA and YSLEER. The CDR3 extends over 15 amino acids. Losses at the gene ends were 3 bases for V and 4 bases for J; bases not matched to a gene: 0. Study results and limitations: Cytomegalovirus-associated TCR beta chains were listed, numbering around 150. Presence/absence comparisons presumed near-even sequencing depth among donors. Later work found that TCR association rates differed between HLA loci; DRB1 had the most and HLA-C the fewest.

This clone is a singleton in its sample. The antigen remains unidentified. Sequenced sample: PBMCs. This TCR was sampled from a man aged 35 to 55 in good health and CMV-seropositive. The chain combines TRBV4-3 with TRBJ2-1, with TRBD2 matching over 13 bases. CDR3: CASSQGLAGYNEQFF. The DNA of the CDR3 is TGCGCCAGCAGCCAGGGACTAGCGGGATACAATGAGCAGTTCTTC.